This T cell receptor beta chain came from a study of CXCR3-negative and CXCR3-positive naive CD8 T cells. General study findings and limits: More hydrophobic TRB CDR3s occurred in CXCR3-positive than in CXCR3-negative naive cells.

The study made its TRB cDNA libraries by 5' RACE, adding UMI labels. TCRdb reprocessed the 5' RACE reads, keeping one entry per CDR3 protein, no DNA. The table gives 150,000 or so distinct CDR3 sequences; the top ten clones make up 0.45% to 0.6% of it. With regard to this clonotype: The antigen is undetermined.

The CDR3 totals 12 residues. From germline, CDR1 is MNHNS and CDR2 SASEGT. The sample was naive CXCR3+ CD8+ T cells from blood. Subset indicated: CD45RO-CCR7+CD27+CD95- naive CD8+ T cells expressing CXCR3 (TNR3+). The chain employs TRBV6-1 and TRBJ2-2. This receptor was identified in a human donor in good health. Some clones in this sample may be carry-over from other donors' samples. CDR3 loop: CAMKPDTGELFF.